This T cell receptor beta chain comes out of a study of a mutant IDH1 vaccine in newly diagnosed glioma. Overall study context: Of the patients given treatment, around 62% were male and 37.5% were female, and a mean age of roughly 40 years was recorded.

Of note for this clone: Antigen: not known.

V lost 3 bases and J lost 7; bases outside the gene matches: 6. Looked up from germline, CDR1 is SGHRS and CDR2 is YFSETQ. The CDR3 extends over 16 amino acids. Assay: immunoSEQ multiplex PCR; the TCRdb copy retains only in-frame clones and omits some. The sample holds about 88,000 clones, about 80% seen once. Broader study findings: Variations in leading peripheral T cell clonotypes appeared to have no connection with pseudoprogression.

Time point indicated: baseline, week 1 (first vaccination visit). Treatment described: pre-vaccination baseline after standard-of-care therapy. Donor tumors were new WHO grade 3 or 4 IDH1-mutant, ATRX-lost astrocytomas. The chain employs TRBV5-1 and TRBJ2-5; 16 nucleotides agree with TRBD2. The source material was PBMCs, sampled from a glioma patient treated with radiotherapy, temozolomide or both. This receptor was obtained from a man aged 35-49 years with glioma. Some clones in this sample may be carry-over from other donors' samples. The CDR3 loop reads CASSSGLAGGSGTQYF. The CDR3 coding sequence is TGCGCCAGCAGCTCGGGACTAGCGGGGGGGTCAGGGACCCAGTACTTC.